This T cell receptor beta chain was sequenced during a study of T cell repertoires in cytomegalovirus infection (dated by TCRdb to the late 2010s). As for the study more broadly: The peptide stimulations were aimed at well-studied HLA-B-restricted epitopes as well as recently identified HLA-C-restricted CMV epitopes, whose presentation resists viral immunomodulation. Donor HLA type was relevant to the analysis, as public TCR beta signatures indicated carriage of CMV infection together with the matching HLA type.

This sample's treatment or condition label indicates: in vitro stimulation with specific CMV peptide epitopes to enrich CMV-specific T cells. Points on this clonotype: Its antigen has not been determined. No much larger clone is present one base from it, and per-base qualities are unavailable.

The sequencing machine was an Illumina HiSeq 1500. TCRdb reprocessed the public reads (quality trimming at Q25 with fastp, clone calling with MiXCR) and kept in-frame beta chains. Duplicate CDR3 protein sequences are folded into a single record with the most common DNA and genes. This sample has around 710,000 distinct CDR3 sequences in its table, and about 28% of those were observed once. The top ten clonotypes cover around 12% of the sample. Results and caveats for the whole study, not just this receptor: In both this cohort and an independent roughly 330-donor cohort, the cumulative frequency of public TCR beta family members distinguished carriers of CMV infection plus the relevant HLA type. In the ex vivo response, HLA-C-restricted CMV-specific TCR beta clonotypes were dominant, and in two of eight donors the single most frequent clonotype came from this HLA-C-restricted group.

Based on the germline V gene, the CDR1 and CDR2 sequences are MNHEY and SVGEGT. V and J are truncated by 6 bases and 1 base respectively, leaving an intervening sequence of 23 bases. Counted from cysteine to phenylalanine, this CDR3 has 18 amino acids. Just CDR3 DNA is preserved here, 54 bases in frame from base 1. Specimen: cultured CD8+ T cells from PBMCs, collected from culture after CMV antigen stimulation. The chain employs TRBV6-2 or TRBV6-3 and TRBJ2-3; the D gene is possibly TRBD1, with 6 bases matching. This sequence originates from a human donor in good health (CMV status not recorded). Some clones in this sample may be carry-over from other donors' samples. DNA sequence: TGTGCCAGCAGGGTAACCCTGTACAGGGTAGATGGCACAGATACGCAGTATTTT. Its coded protein is CASRVTLYRVDGTDTQYF.